This is a list of T cell receptor beta chains from one sample in a study of tumor and adjacent non-tumor tissue in lung cancer. TCRdb re-analysed the multiplex PCR reads in MiXCR, keeping a single row per CDR3 protein. Here the sample spans fewer than 100,000 distinct CDR3 sequences, 75% to 85% being singletons. The sequenced material came from distant non-tumor lung tissue. The receptors stem from a woman aged 45-59 years with non-small cell lung cancer. Each CDR3 is given with its conserved first and last residue. The D gene is left open where the match is weak. The size field is filled for only some rows; it gives once, few, many or a size class.

V: TRBV29-1
J: TRBJ1-3
size: many
D: .
CDR3: CSVEGQTGNTIYF
DNA: TGCAGCGTTGAAGGACAGACTGGAAACACCATATATTTT

V: TRBV28
J: TRBJ2-5
size: once
D: TRBD1
CDR3: CASSTPGQGDKETRYF
DNA: TGTGCCAGCAGTACTCCGGGACAGGGGGACAAAGAGACCCGGTACTTC

V: TRBV14
J: TRBJ2-1
size: many
D: TRBD1
CDR3: CASSQVGRGLRDEQFF
DNA: TGTGCCAGCAGCCAAGTGGGAAGGGGGCTTCGCGATGAGCAGTTCTTC

V: TRBV6-6
J: TRBJ2-2
size: many
D: TRBD2
CDR3: CASIRDYDASGELFF
DNA: TGTGCCAGCATCCGGGACTACGATGCTTCCGGGGAGCTGTTTTTT

V: TRBV13
J: TRBJ2-1
size: .
D: .
CDR3: CASSLDSNSELFF
DNA: TGTGCCAGCAGTCTGGACAGCAACAGTGAGCTGTTCTTC

V: TRBV10-2
J: TRBJ2-7
size: .
D: .
CDR3: CASSESQGEYEQYF
DNA: TGCGCCAGCAGTGAGTCTCAGGGAGAATACGAGCAGTACTTC

V: TRBV5-1
J: TRBJ2-1
size: .
D: TRBD1
CDR3: CASSPQGQGVYNEQFF
DNA: TGTGCCAGCAGCCCCCAAGGACAGGGCGTCTACAATGAGCAGTTCTTC

V: TRBV29-1
J: TRBJ1-1
size: .
D: .
CDR3: CGVGGGQDYTEAFF
DNA: TGCGGCGTTGGGGGGGGGCAGGACTACACTGAAGCTTTCTTT

V: TRBV5-5
J: TRBJ1-1
size: .
D: .
CDR3: CVSSPWRLFNTEAFF
DNA: TGTGTCAGCAGCCCGTGGCGGCTGTTCAACACTGAAGCTTTCTTT

V: TRBV11-2
J: TRBJ2-3
size: .
D: .
CDR3: CDSSLSGDMQYF
DNA: TGTGACAGCAGCTTATCTGGAGATATGCAGTATTTT

V: TRBV28
J: TRBJ2-3
size: .
D: .
CDR3: CANRTGINTDTQYF
DNA: TGTGCCAACAGGACCGGGATCAACACAGATACCCAGTATTTT

V: TRBV5-6
J: TRBJ2-2
size: .
D: TRBD1
CDR3: CVSSLDPGQGRTWELLF
DNA: TGTGTCAGCAGCTTGGACCCGGGACAGGGGAGAACCTGGGAGCTGTTGTTT

V: TRBV5-1
J: TRBJ2-7
size: many
D: TRBD2
CDR3: CASSDRTSGRPITYEQYF
DNA: TGCGCCAGCAGCGATCGGACTAGCGGGAGGCCAATAACCTACGAGCAGTACTTC

V: TRBV6-1
J: TRBJ2-3
size: .
D: TRBD1
CDR3: CASSLTGGRTDMQYF
DNA: TGTGCCAGCAGTCTGACAGGGGGCCGCACAGATATGCAGTATTTT

V: TRBV10-3
J: TRBJ1-1
size: .
D: .
CDR3: CTISGGRDWDTEAFF
DNA: TGTACCATCAGTGGGGGAAGGGATTGGGACACTGAAGCTTTCTTT

V: TRBV29-1
J: TRBJ1-2
size: .
D: .
CDR3: CSARDRVPTSNDGYTF
DNA: TGCAGTGCCCGAGACAGAGTACCCACCTCTAACGATGGCTACACCTTC

V: TRBV6-6
J: TRBJ2-1
size: .
D: .
CDR3: CASRTILEDEQFF
DNA: TGTGCCAGCAGAACCATCCTAGAGGACGAGCAGTTCTTC

V: TRBV4-1
J: TRBJ2-7
size: once
D: .
CDR3: CTRSRAPDGAYDQYF
DNA: TGCACCAGAAGCCGGGCCCCGGACGGCGCCTACGACCAGTACTTC

V: TRBV29-1
J: TRBJ1-1
size: .
D: .
CDR3: CSVAGAGEAVF
DNA: TGCAGTGTCGCGGGGGCCGGTGAAGCTGTCTTT

V: TRBV10-3
J: TRBJ1-1
size: .
D: .
CDR3: CSINESSRENTEAFF
DNA: TGTTCCATCAATGAGTCGTCCAGGGAGAACACTGAAGCTTTCTTC

V: TRBV6-2/TRBV6-3
J: TRBJ1-3
size: .
D: TRBD1
CDR3: CVSRQGTGNTIYF
DNA: TGTGTCAGCAGACAGGGGACTGGAAATACCATATATTTT

V: TRBV6-5
J: TRBJ1-6
size: once
D: .
CDR3: CASGYTTGDNSLLRF
DNA: TGTGCCAGCGGTTACACGACAGGAGATAATTCACTCCTCCGCTTT

V: TRBV10-2
J: TRBJ2-3
size: many
D: .
CDR3: CASSVDRTSTDTQYF
DNA: TGCGCCAGCAGTGTGGACCGTACTAGCACAGATACGCAGTATTTT

V: TRBV7-9
J: TRBJ2-7
size: .
D: .
CDR3: CANSSGSYEQYF
DNA: TGTGCCAACAGCTCAGGGTCATACGAGCAGTACTTC

V: TRBV4-2
J: TRBJ2-7
size: .
D: TRBD2
CDR3: CASSSLAGEDDQYF
DNA: TGTGCCAGCAGCTCCCTAGCGGGGGAGGACGACCAGTACTTC

V: TRBV6-4
J: TRBJ2-3
size: few
D: TRBD2
CDR3: CASSDSTSGSDTQYF
DNA: TGTGCCAGCAGTGACTCCACTAGCGGGAGTGATACGCAGTATTTT

V: TRBV4-1
J: TRBJ1-4
size: .
D: .
CDR3: CASSQDKQSSGEKLFF
DNA: TGCGCCAGCAGTCAAGATAAGCAGTCCTCTGGTGAAAAACTGTTTTTT

V: TRBV6-2/TRBV6-3
J: TRBJ2-1
size: .
D: .
CDR3: CASSYPLEALYNEQFF
DNA: TGTGCCAGCAGTTATCCCCTGGAGGCTCTCTACAATGAGCAGTTCTTC

V: TRBV5-4
J: TRBJ1-1
size: .
D: .
CDR3: CASSSGWVGGNTKAFF
DNA: TGTGCCAGCAGCTCCGGGTGGGTAGGGGGTAATACTAAAGCTTTCTTT

V: TRBV11-2
J: TRBJ2-3
size: .
D: .
CDR3: CASSLWGKLATDTKYF
DNA: TGTGCCAGCAGCTTGTGGGGTAAGCTGGCGACAGATACGAAGTATTTT

V: TRBV5-6
J: TRBJ2-5
size: .
D: .
CDR3: CASSFRGTQYF
DNA: TGTGCCAGCAGCTTTCGGGGGACCCAGTATTTC

V: TRBV9
J: TRBJ2-1
size: .
D: .
CDR3: CASSPLGDAQNEQFF
DNA: TGTGCCAGCAGCCCCCTAGGGGATGCCCAAAATGAGCAGTTCTTC

V: TRBV6-1
J: TRBJ2-1
size: .
D: .
CDR3: CVSIHVTGHQLDNEQFF
DNA: TGTGTCAGCATCCATGTTACAGGCCATCAACTCGACAATGAGCAGTTCTTC

V: TRBV10-3
J: TRBJ1-2
size: .
D: .
CDR3: CTISGQTDSGSYTF
DNA: TGTACCATCAGTGGGCAGACAGACTCCGGGAGTTACACCTTC

V: TRBV7-9
J: TRBJ2-1
size: .
D: .
CDR3: CASSFQGANNEQLF
DNA: TGTGCCAGCAGCTTCCAGGGTGCAAACAATGAGCAGCTCTTC

V: TRBV29-1
J: TRBJ2-2
size: .
D: TRBD1
CDR3: CSVAGTGRANTGELFF
DNA: TGCAGCGTTGCCGGGACAGGGCGCGCAAACACCGGGGAGCTATTTTTT

V: TRBV28
J: TRBJ1-1
size: .
D: TRBD1
CDR3: CASSSPSDRDTEAFF
DNA: TGTGCAAGCAGTTCCCCTTCCGACAGGGACACTGAAGCCTTCTTT

V: TRBV4-1
J: TRBJ2-2
size: .
D: .
CDR3: CTTTWGNIGELFF
DNA: TGCACGACCACCTGGGGGAACATCGGGGAGCTGTTTTTT

V: TRBV20-1
J: TRBJ2-2
size: .
D: .
CDR3: CRATGYTGELVF
DNA: TGCAGAGCTACGGGGTACACCGGGGAGCTGGTTTTT

V: TRBV29-1
J: TRBJ2-5
size: large
D: TRBD2
CDR3: CSVEDGSSGETQYF
DNA: TGCAGCGTTGAAGATGGGTCTAGCGGAGAGACCCAGTACTTC

V: TRBV29-1
J: TRBJ2-1
size: once
D: TRBD2
CDR3: CSVKDLAGWGSYNEQLF
DNA: TGCAGCGTTAAAGATCTAGCGGGGTGGGGCTCCTACAATGAGCAGTTATTT